This paragraph reports one TCR beta chain. The data originate from a study of patients and donors after allogeneic stem cell transplantation. TCRdb processed the RT-PCR reads anew with MiXCR; each CDR3 protein has one entry. The table records approximately 200,000 distinct CDR3 sequences, roughly two fifths of them present only once. This CDR3 is built from 15 residues. V lost 9 bases to trimming and J lost 5 bases; unmatched junction nucleotides: 10. Germline V gene data show CDR1 as MNHEY and CDR2 as SMNVEV (reference sequence). The source material was blood, either unsorted or a sorted T cell fraction (not recorded which). The sequence was obtained from a human donor who was either an allogeneic HSCT recipient or a stem cell or donor lymphocyte infusion donor (not recorded which). It is not recorded whose cells these are; they may come from a transplant donor. The chain recombines TRBV27 with TRBJ2-3; 11 nucleotides match TRBD2. CDR3: CARSATSGTKDTQYF. CDR3 DNA sequence: TGTGCCAGGAGTGCGACTAGCGGGACCAAAGATACGCAGTATTTT.